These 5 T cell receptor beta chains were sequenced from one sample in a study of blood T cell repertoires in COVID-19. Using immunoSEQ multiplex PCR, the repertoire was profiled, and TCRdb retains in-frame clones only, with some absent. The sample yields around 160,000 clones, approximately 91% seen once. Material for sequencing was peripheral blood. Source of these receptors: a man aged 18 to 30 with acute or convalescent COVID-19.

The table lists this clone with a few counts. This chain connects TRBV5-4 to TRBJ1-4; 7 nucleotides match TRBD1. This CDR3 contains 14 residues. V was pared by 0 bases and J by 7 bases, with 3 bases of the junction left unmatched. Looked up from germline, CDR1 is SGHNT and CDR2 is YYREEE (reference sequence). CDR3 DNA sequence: TGTGCCAGCAGCTTGGACAGGGGACGTGAAAAACTGTTTTTT. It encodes CASSLDRGREKLFF.

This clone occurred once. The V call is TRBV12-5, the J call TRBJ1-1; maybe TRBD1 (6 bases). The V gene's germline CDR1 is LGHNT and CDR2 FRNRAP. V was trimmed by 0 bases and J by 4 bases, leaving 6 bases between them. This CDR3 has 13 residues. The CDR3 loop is CASGLVGGTEAFF. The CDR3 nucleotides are TGTGCTAGTGGTTTGGTAGGGGGCACTGAAGCTTTCTTT. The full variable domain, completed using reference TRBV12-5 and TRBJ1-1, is DARVTQTPRHKVTEMGQEVTMRCQPILGHNTVFWYRQTMMQGLELLAYFRNRAPLDDSGMPKDRFSAEMPDATLATLKIQPSEPRDSAVYFCASGLVGGTEAFFGQGTRLTVV.

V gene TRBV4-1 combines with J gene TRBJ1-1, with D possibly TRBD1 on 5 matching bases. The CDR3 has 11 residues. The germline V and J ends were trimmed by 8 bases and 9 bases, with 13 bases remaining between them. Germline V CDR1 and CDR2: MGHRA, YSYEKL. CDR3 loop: CASHGGTQAFF. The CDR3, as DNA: TGCGCCAGCCACGGGGGAACTCAAGCTTTCTTT.

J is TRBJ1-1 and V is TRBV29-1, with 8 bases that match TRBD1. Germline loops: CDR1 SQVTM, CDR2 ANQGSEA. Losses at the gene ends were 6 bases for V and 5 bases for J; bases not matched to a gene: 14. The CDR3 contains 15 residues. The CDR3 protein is CSVDEDREGSTEAFF. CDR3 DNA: TGCAGCGTGGACGAGGACAGGGAAGGTAGTACTGAAGCTTTCTTT.

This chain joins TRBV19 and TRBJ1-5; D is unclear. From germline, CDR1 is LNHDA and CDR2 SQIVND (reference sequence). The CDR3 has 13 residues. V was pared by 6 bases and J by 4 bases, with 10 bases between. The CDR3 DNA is TGTGCCAGTAGAGTGCGGGAGAATCAGCCCCAGCATTTT. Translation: CASRVRENQPQHF.